The clone carrying this T cell receptor beta chain has only one observation. Only in-frame clones appear in the TCRdb table, and some are missing; sequencing was by immunoSEQ multiplex PCR. The data hold some 150,000 clones, with 78% observed a single time. This sample was taken from a study of blood T cell repertoires in COVID-19. Study-level background: In each case, the material was cDNA or gDNA derived from T cells, B-cell-depleted T cells, or PBMCs.

All enrollees were roughly 18 to 90 years old and from approximately 25 US areas. This CDR3 has 14 residues. The V and J ends lost 8 bases and 5 bases, in that order; junction bases with no gene match: 9. The germline CDR1 and CDR2 sequences are MNHEY and SMNVEV (reference sequence). The chain carries TRBV27 and TRBJ2-5; 9 bases align to TRBD1. This sequence originates from a woman aged 50 to 60 who had recovered from COVID-19. The sample comprised PBMCs or T cells enriched from blood (not recorded which). The CDR3 protein is CASAGTGNRETQYF. The CDR3, as DNA: TGTGCCAGCGCCGGGACAGGGAACCGGGAGACCCAGTACTTC.